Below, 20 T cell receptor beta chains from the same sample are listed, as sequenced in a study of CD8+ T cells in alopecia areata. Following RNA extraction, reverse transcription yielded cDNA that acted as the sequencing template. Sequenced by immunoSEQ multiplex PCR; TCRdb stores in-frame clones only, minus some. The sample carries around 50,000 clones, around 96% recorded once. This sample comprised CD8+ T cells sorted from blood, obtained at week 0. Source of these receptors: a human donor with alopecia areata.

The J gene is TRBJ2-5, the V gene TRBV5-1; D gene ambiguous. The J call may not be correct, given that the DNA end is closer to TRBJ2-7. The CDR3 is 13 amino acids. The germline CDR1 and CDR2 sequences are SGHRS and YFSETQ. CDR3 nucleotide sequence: TGCGCCAGCAGCTTGGCCGCCGACTACGAGCAGTACTTC. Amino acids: CASSLAADYEQYF.

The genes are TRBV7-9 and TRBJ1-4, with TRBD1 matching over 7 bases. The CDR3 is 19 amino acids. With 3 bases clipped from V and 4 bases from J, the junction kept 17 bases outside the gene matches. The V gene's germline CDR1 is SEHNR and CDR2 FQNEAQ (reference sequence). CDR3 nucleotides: TGTGCCAGCAGCTTTCCTCACCGGGTTACCCGGGACAGTAATGAAAAACTGTTTTTT. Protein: CASSFPHRVTRDSNEKLFF. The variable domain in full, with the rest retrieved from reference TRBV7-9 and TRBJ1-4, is DTGVSQNPRHKITKRGQNVTFRCDPISEHNRLYWYRQTLGQGPEFLTYFQNEAQLEKSRLLSDRFSAERPKGSFSTLEIQRTEQGDSAMYLCASSFPHRVTRDSNEKLFFGSGTQLSVL.

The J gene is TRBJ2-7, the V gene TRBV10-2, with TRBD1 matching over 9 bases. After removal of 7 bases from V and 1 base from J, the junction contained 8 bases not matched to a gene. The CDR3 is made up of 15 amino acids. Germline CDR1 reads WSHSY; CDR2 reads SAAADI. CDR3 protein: CASTLDRGLSYEQYF. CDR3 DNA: TGCGCCAGCACCCTGGACAGGGGCCTTTCCTACGAGCAGTACTTC.

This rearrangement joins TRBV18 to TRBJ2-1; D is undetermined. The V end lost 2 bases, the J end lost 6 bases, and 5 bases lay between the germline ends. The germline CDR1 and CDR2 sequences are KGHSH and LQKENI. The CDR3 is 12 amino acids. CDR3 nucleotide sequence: TGTGCCAGCTCACCAGCGGTCAATGAGCAGTTCTTC. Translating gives CASSPAVNEQFF.

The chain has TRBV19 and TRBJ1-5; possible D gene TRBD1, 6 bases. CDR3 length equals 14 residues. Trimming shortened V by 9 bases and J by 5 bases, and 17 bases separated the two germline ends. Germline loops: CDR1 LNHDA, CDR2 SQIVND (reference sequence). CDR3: CASQETGPHQPQHF. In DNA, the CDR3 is TGTGCCAGCCAAGAGACAGGACCCCATCAGCCCCAGCATTTT.

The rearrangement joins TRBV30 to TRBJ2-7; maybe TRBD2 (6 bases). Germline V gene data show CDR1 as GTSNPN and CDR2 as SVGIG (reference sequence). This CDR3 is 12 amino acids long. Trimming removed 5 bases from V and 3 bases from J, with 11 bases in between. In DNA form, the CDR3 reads TGTGCCTGGGGGGGGACCGTCTACGAGCAGTACTTC. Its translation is CAWGGTVYEQYF.

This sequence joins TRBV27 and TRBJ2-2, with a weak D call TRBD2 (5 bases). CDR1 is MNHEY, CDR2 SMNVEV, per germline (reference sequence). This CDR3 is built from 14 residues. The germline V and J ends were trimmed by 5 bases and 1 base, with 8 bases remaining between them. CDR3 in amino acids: CASSPGRNTGELFF. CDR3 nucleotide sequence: TGTGCCAGCAGTCCGGGGAGGAACACCGGGGAGCTGTTTTTT.

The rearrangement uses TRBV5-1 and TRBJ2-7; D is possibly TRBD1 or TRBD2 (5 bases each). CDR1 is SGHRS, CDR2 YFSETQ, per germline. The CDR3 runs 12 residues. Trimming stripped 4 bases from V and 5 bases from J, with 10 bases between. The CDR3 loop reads CASSTGTDEQYF. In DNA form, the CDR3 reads TGCGCCAGCAGCACCGGGACGGACGAGCAGTACTTC.

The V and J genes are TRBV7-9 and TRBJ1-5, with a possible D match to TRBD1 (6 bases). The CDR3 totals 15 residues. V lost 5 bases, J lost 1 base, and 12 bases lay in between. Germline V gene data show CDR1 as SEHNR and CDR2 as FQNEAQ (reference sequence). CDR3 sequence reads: CASSPGEGSNQPQHF. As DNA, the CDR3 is TGTGCCAGCAGCCCAGGGGAAGGAAGCAATCAGCCCCAGCATTTT.

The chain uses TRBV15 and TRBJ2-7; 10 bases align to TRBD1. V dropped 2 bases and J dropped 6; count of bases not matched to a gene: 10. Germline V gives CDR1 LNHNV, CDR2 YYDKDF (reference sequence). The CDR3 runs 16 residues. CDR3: CATSRHLEDRGSEQYF. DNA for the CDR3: TGTGCCACCAGCAGACACCTGGAGGACAGGGGGTCCGAGCAGTACTTC.

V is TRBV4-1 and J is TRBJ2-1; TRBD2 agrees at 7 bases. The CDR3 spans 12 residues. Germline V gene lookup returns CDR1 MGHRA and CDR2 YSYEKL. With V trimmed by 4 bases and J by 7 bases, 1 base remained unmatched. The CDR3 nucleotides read TGCGCCAGCAGCCTGGGGGGGAATGAGCAGTTCTTC. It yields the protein CASSLGGNEQFF.

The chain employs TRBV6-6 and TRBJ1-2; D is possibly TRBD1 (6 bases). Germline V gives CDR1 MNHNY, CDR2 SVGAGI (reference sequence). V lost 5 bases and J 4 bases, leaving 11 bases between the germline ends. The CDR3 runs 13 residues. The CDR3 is CASSNGQIYGYTF. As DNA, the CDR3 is TGTGCCAGCAGTAATGGACAGATCTATGGCTACACCTTC.

The CDR3 DNA sequence: TGTGCCAGCAGCTTTGGCAGGGGAACCAACGTCCTGACTTTC. Translated, it gives CASSFGRGTNVLTF. This rearrangement joins TRBV5-6 to TRBJ2-6; a weak D match, TRBD1 (6 bases). The CDR3 spans 14 residues. Trimming cost V 2 bases and J 8 bases, with 11 bases left between them. Germline V gene lookup returns CDR1 SGHDT and CDR2 YYEEEE.

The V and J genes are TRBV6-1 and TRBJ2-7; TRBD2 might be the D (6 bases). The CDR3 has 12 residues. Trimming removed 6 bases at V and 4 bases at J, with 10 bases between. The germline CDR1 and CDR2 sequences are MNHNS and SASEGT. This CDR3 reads CASRRRVYEQYF. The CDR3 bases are TGTGCCAGCAGAAGGAGGGTTTACGAGCAGTACTTC.

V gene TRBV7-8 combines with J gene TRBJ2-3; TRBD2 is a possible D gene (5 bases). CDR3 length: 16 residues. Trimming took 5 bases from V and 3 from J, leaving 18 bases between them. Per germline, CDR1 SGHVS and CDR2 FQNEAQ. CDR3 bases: TGTGCCAGCAGCCCCGTACGGCTAGCTGGTACAGATACGCAGTATTTT. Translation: CASSPVRLAGTDTQYF.

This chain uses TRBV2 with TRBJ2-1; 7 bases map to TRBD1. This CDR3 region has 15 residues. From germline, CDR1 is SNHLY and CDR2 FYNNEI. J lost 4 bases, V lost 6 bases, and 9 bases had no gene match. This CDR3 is CASREGAAEYNEQFF. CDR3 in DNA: TGTGCCAGCAGAGAGGGGGCGGCTGAATACAATGAGCAGTTCTTC.

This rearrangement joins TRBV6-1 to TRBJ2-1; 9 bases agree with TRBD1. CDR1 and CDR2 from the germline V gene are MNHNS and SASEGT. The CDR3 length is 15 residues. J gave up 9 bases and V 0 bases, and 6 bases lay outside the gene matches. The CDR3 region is CASSEALQTGGEQFF. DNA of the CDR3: TGTGCCAGCAGTGAAGCGCTCCAGACAGGGGGTGAGCAGTTCTTC.

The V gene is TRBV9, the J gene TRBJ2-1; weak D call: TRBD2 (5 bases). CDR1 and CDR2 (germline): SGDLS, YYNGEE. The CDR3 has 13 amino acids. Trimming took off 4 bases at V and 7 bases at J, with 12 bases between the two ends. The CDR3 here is CASSLGDWNEQFF. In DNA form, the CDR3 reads TGTGCCAGCAGCCTGGGAGACTGGAATGAGCAGTTCTTC.

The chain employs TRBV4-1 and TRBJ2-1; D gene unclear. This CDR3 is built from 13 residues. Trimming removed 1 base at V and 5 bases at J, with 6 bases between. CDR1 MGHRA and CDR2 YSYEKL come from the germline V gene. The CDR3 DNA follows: TGCGCCAGCAGCCAAGGCTTAAACAATGAGCAGTTCTTC. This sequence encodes CASSQGLNNEQFF.

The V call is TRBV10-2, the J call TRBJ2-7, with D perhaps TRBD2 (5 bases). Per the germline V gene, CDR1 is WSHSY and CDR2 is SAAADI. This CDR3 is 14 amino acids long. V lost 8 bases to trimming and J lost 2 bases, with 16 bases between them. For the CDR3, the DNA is TGCGCCAGCGGCCTTCCCGGGATCACCTACGAGCAGTACTTC. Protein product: CASGLPGITYEQYF.